This T cell receptor (beta chain) was sequenced during a study of blood T cells in healthy people across ages. The second PCR ran roughly 6 to 11 cycles with a sample-barcoded 5' primer and J-beta primers. TCRdb processed the 5' RACE reads anew with MiXCR; each CDR3 protein has one entry. The sample has some 940,000 distinct CDR3 sequences, under 35% seen once. Total RNA was extracted at no less than 6 micrograms per sample. Looked up from germline, CDR1 is MRHNA and CDR2 is SNTAGT. The CDR3 totals 15 residues. Trimming pared 6 bases from V and 5 bases from J, leaving 16 bases between. Separately, the same data were catalogued under a study of T cells of mothers and their children. That paper states: The study found slightly higher but non-significant overlap in related versus unrelated mother-child pairs.

This receptor was identified in a woman in her thirties or forties in good health. Sequencing was carried out using blood. The chain is built from TRBV6-4 and TRBJ2-2; D unresolved. CDR3 in amino acids: CASSLGQDGTGELFF. The CDR3 bases are TGTGCCAGCAGCCTGGGTCAGGACGGTACCGGGGAGCTGTTTTTT.